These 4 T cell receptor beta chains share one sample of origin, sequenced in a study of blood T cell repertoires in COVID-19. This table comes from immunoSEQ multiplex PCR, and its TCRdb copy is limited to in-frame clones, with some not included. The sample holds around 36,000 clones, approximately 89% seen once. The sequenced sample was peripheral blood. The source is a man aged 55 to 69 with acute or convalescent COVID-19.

The DNA of the CDR3 is TGTGCCAGCAGCAACGAACGACTAGCGGGGCACAATGAGCAGTTCTTC. Translation: CASSNERLAGHNEQFF. The chain links TRBV21-1 to TRBJ2-1; the table's D call, TRBD2, was not checked against the DNA. TRBV21-1 corresponds to a pseudogene. The CDR3 extends over 16 amino acids.

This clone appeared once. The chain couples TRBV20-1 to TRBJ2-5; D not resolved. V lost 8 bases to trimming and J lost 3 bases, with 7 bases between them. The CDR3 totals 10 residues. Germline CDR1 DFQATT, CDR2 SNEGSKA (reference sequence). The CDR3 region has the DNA TGCAGTTTTTATGAAGAGACCCAGTACTTC. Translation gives CSFYEETQYF.

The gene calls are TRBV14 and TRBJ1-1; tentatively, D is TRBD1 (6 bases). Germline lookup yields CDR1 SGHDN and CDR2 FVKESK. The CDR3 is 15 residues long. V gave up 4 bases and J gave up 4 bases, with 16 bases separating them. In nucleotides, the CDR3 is TGTGCCAGCAGCCCCACTGAGGGGGTCTTCACTGAAGCTTTCTTT. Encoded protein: CASSPTEGVFTEAFF.

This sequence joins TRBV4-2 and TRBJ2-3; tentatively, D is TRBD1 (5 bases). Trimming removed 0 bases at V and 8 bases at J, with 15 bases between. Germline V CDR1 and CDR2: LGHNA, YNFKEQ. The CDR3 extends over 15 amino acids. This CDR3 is CASSQDRLDGATQYF. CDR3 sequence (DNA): TGTGCCAGCAGCCAAGATAGGCTAGATGGGGCTACGCAGTATTTT.